Included here is one TCR beta chain sequence, with context. What this receptor recognizes is not known. Base quality data are lacking; no much larger clone is found one base away. This sample's time point label indicates: cells obtained before transplantation from donor or recipient. CD3+CD4+ and CD3+CD8+ populations were FACS-sorted from unstimulated pre-transplant donor and recipient cells taken from spleen or lymph nodes. Its CDR3 holds 11 amino acids, cysteine through phenylalanine. This entry keeps only the CDR3 DNA: 33 bases, framed from base 1. The V end loses 5 bases and the J end loses 10 bases, and a stretch of 11 bases separates them. The germline V gene gives CDR1 as SNHLY and CDR2 as FYNNEI. This entry is derived from a study of graft-versus-host responses after intestinal transplantation (dated by TCRdb to the early 2020s). Regarding the study in general: The transplants that recipients got were multivisceral, liver-intestinal, or isolated intestinal. Alloreactive clones were identified by sequencing pre-transplant mixed lymphocyte reaction products and comparing these products with unstimulated pre-transplant donor and recipient T cells. The cohort enrolled some 25 intestinal transplant recipients including one retransplant, and a few patients lacking pretransplant specimens were excluded. Donor T cell macrochimerism was defined as a peak of at least 4% donor T cells among recipient peripheral blood mononuclear cells. After intestinal transplantation, graft-versus-host and host-versus-graft alloreactive T cell clones were followed in the graft, circulation and bone marrow using bulk TCR-beta CDR3 sequencing. Every recipient was given anti-thymocyte globulin induction, then maintenance tacrolimus and steroids for 2 to 4 years. Rather than being sequenced by the commercial service, samples from a few later patients were sequenced in-house on an Illumina MiSeq and processed with MiXCR.

The method behind the library was the immunoSEQ multiplex PCR assay. For most patients, genomic DNA was isolated using the Qiagen DNeasy Blood and Tissue Kit and was shipped frozen to Adaptive Biotechnologies for TCR sequencing. For most patients, genomic DNA was subjected to high-throughput TCR-beta CDR3 sequencing by Adaptive Biotechnologies. Processing in the source paper ran as follows. Adaptive's ImmunoSEQ software was the source of the TCR sequencing data for about 18 patients, while a few other patients were processed with MiXCR and VDJtools. To correct CD4 versus CD8 sorting errors, any sequence found in both subsets at a frequency ratio below 5:1 was removed. Because the origin of CDR3 nucleotide sequences shared between donor and recipient could not be assigned, those sequences were removed. To be classed as alloreactive, a clone needed at least 2-fold expansion over unstimulated cells and a minimum CFSE-low frequency of 0.002% (template counts) or 0.001% (read counts). A clone was considered mappable if detected in the sequenced pre-transplant spleen, lymph node, or MLR CFSE-low populations of the donor or recipient. The cumulative frequency of alloreactive clones was calculated as a percentage of all sequences, weighted by copy number. TCRdb provides this immuneACCESS table in a form limited to in-frame rearrangements. Some clones are lacking; in checked studies, under half of them reflect an unresolved V gene, and why the rest are absent is not known. The V and J calls and clone size come from that table; D and trimming were worked out from the DNA. The table for this sample lists over 75,000 clones; about 88% of them were counted only once. The top ten clones comprise 0.3% to 0.4% of the sample.

Broader findings and caveats from the paper: Peak levels of circulating GvH clones were associated with declines in HvG clones early after transplant. The conclusions were limited by the relatively low number and heterogeneity of the intestinal transplant patients. Patients with donor T cell macrochimerism had high GvH to HvG T cell clonal ratios in their allografts. GvH clones were detected in recipient bone marrow, and some of these GvH clones were observed earlier in ileal mucosa or blood, consistent with an intestinal mucosal origin.

The sequence was collected from a human donor who received an intestinal transplant. The sample here was unstimulated CD4+ T cells sorted from spleen or lymph node cells, taken before intestinal transplant. The chain employs TRBV2 and TRBJ1-1, with the D gene call left open. At the DNA level, the sequence is TGTGCCAGCAGTCCGAGGGTTGGAGCTTTCTTT. Translation gives CASSPRVGAFF.